Listed here are 17 T cell receptor beta chains from one sample, sequenced in a study of shared clonotypes between healthy human individuals. The method was immunoSEQ multiplex PCR; TCRdb's version includes in-frame clones alone and lacks a portion of them. The sample includes about 1 million clones, about 75% of them seen just once. What was sequenced was memory CD4+ T cells sorted from blood. The subset denotes: CD45RA-negative fraction. The receptor source for this set is a man between 18 and 35 years old in good health.

The chain links TRBV7-9 to TRBJ1-4, with D perhaps matching TRBD1 (6 bases). Trimming pared 2 bases from V and 2 bases from J, leaving 9 bases between. This CDR3 is built from 15 residues. CDR1 and CDR2 from the germline V gene are SEHNR and FQNEAQ (reference sequence). DNA for the CDR3: TGTGCCAGCAGCTTAATGGGGGCTACTAATGAAAAACTGTTTTTT. Protein product: CASSLMGATNEKLFF.

The chain employs TRBV5-4 and TRBJ1-2; D is undetermined. V was clipped by 2 bases and J by 7 bases, with 9 bases between them. CDR3 length: 12 amino acids. Germline-derived CDR1 and CDR2 are SGHNT and YYREEE (reference sequence). This CDR3 is CASSLGGPGYTF. CDR3 in DNA: TGTGCCAGCAGCTTAGGCGGCCCTGGCTACACCTTC.

The chain recombines TRBV7-8 with TRBJ1-1, with D unresolved. V was cut by 1 base and J by 1 base, with 13 bases left in between. CDR1 is SGHVS and CDR2 is FQNEAQ in the germline V gene. The CDR3 is made up of 16 amino acids. The chain's CDR3 is CASSLERLPGNTEAFF. CDR3 nucleotides: TGTGCCAGCAGCTTAGAGCGGCTGCCGGGGAACACTGAAGCTTTCTTT.

V gene TRBV29-1 combines with J gene TRBJ2-5, with 9 bases aligning to TRBD2. Trimming at V came to 3 bases and at J to 2 bases, leaving 10 bases not matched to a gene. Germline V gene lookup returns CDR1 SQVTM and CDR2 ANQGSEA. The CDR3 length is 16 residues. The CDR3: CSVEASLAGGQETQYF. The DNA of the CDR3 is TGCAGCGTTGAGGCGTCTCTGGCGGGGGGGCAAGAGACCCAGTACTTC. The whole variable domain, filled in from reference TRBV29-1 and TRBJ2-5, reads SAVISQKPSRDICQRGTSLTIQCQVDSQVTMMFWYRQQPGQSLTLIATANQGSEATYESGFVIDKFPISRPNLTFSTLTVSNMSPEDSSIYLCSVEASLAGGQETQYFGPGTRLLVL.

The chain joins TRBV7-2 to TRBJ2-1, with D perhaps assigned TRBD1 or TRBD2 (5 bases each). V was shortened by 3 bases and J by 5 bases, with 14 bases between the two germline ends. The germline V gene has CDR1 SGHTA and CDR2 FQGNSA. The CDR3 has 15 residues. CDR3 DNA sequence: TGTGCCAGCAGCTTGGGGGTGGGCGGCCACAATGAGCAGTTCTTC. It encodes CASSLGVGGHNEQFF.

The V and J genes are TRBV2 and TRBJ1-1; D ambiguous. Germline CDR1 reads SNHLY; CDR2 reads FYNNEI. This CDR3 contains 13 residues. With 5 bases removed from V and 0 bases from J, the gap between germline ends came to 7 bases. The CDR3 is CASSTNMNTEAFF. As DNA, the CDR3 is TGTGCCAGCAGTACAAATATGAACACTGAAGCTTTCTTT.

The chain uses TRBV5-1 and TRBJ1-1, with D perhaps matching TRBD1 (5 bases). The germline V gene has CDR1 SGHRS and CDR2 YFSETQ. Trimming removed 2 bases from V and 1 base from J, with 15 bases in between. This CDR3 spans 16 amino acids. Written as DNA, the CDR3 is TGCGCCAGCAGCTTATTGCCCCGGGGGGAGAACACTGAAGCTTTCTTT. It translates to CASSLLPRGENTEAFF.

This clone was detected only once. The rearrangement joins TRBV20-1 to TRBJ1-4; no reliable D call. From germline, CDR1 is DFQATT and CDR2 SNEGSKA (reference sequence). V lost 1 base and J 11 bases, leaving 8 bases between the germline ends. This CDR3 contains 11 residues. The CDR3: CSARGTGKLFF. In DNA form, the CDR3 reads TGCAGTGCTAGAGGGACCGGGAAACTGTTTTTT.

The chain recombines TRBV5-6 with TRBJ2-5; D gene unclear. The germline gives CDR1 SGHDT, CDR2 YYEEEE. The V end lost 0 bases, the J end lost 0 bases, and 15 bases lay between the germline ends. The CDR3 is made up of 17 amino acids. CDR3 in amino acids: CASSLETLNPYQETQYF. For the CDR3, the DNA is TGTGCCAGCAGCTTGGAAACACTGAACCCGTACCAAGAGACCCAGTACTTC.

The chain employs TRBV7-3 and TRBJ2-3; D perhaps matches TRBD1 (6 bases). This CDR3 comprises 15 residues. The V end was cut by 1 base, the J end by 2 bases, with 10 bases between. Germline CDR1 SGHTA, CDR2 FQGTGA. In DNA, the CDR3 is TGTGCCAGCAGCTTAAACAGGGCCCTCACAGATACGCAGTATTTT. The encoded protein is CASSLNRALTDTQYF.

The CDR3 reads CASSFLQGGGNTIYF. As DNA, the CDR3 is TGTGCCAGCAGCTTCCTACAGGGGGGCGGAAACACCATATATTTT. The rearrangement links TRBV5-5 to TRBJ1-3; TRBD1 aligns across 8 bases. The germline V gene encodes CDR1 SGHKS and CDR2 YYEKEE (reference sequence). V gave up 2 bases and J gave up 4 bases; unmatched junction bases: 5. The CDR3 has 15 residues.

In its sample, this clone was seen a few times. The J gene is TRBJ2-6, the V gene TRBV19, with D possibly matching TRBD1 (6 bases). This CDR3 region has 16 residues. The germline V and J ends were trimmed by 1 base and 2 bases, with 9 bases remaining between them. From germline, CDR1 is LNHDA and CDR2 SQIVND (reference sequence). The CDR3 region is CASSIVGGAGANVLTF. DNA for the CDR3: TGTGCCAGTAGTATAGTTGGGGGCGCTGGGGCCAACGTCCTGACTTTC.

The V call is TRBV20-1, the J call TRBJ2-7; possibly TRBD1 or TRBD2 for D (6 bases each). The CDR3 is made up of 11 amino acids. Trimming took off 8 bases at V and 7 bases at J, with 15 bases between the two ends. Per germline, CDR1 DFQATT and CDR2 SNEGSKA (reference sequence). CDR3 loop: CSLGGMGEQYF. CDR3 coding DNA: TGCAGTCTAGGGGGGATGGGGGAGCAGTACTTC.

The chain is built from TRBV10-3 and TRBJ2-1; D gene unclear. The CDR3 extends over 17 amino acids. Trimming cost V 0 bases and J 3 bases, with 15 bases left between them. CDR1 and CDR2 (germline): ENHRY, SYGVKD. The chain's CDR3 is CAISESPLARIYNEQFF. CDR3 nucleotides: TGTGCCATCAGTGAGTCGCCCCTGGCCCGAATCTACAATGAGCAGTTCTTC.

The chain has TRBV6-6 and TRBJ2-1, with 8 bases matching TRBD1. Germline trimming cut 6 bases from V and 4 bases from J; bases unmatched to any gene: 5. Looked up from germline, CDR1 is MNHNY and CDR2 is SVGAGI (reference sequence). The CDR3 spans 14 residues. CDR3: CASRPGQDYNEQFF. Here the CDR3 DNA reads TGTGCCAGCAGACCGGGACAGGATTACAATGAGCAGTTCTTC.

The chain has TRBV18 and TRBJ1-6; TRBD1 aligns across 7 bases. Trimming at V came to 3 bases and at J to 2 bases, leaving 1 base not matched to a gene. Germline V gene data show CDR1 as KGHSH and CDR2 as LQKENI. The CDR3 consists of 15 residues. CDR3 nucleotide sequence: TGTGCCAGCTCACCCAGGGGGACCTATAATTCACCCCTCCACTTT. Translated, it gives CASSPRGTYNSPLHF.

This clone was recorded once. This rearrangement joins TRBV18 to TRBJ2-6; the match to TRBD1 covers 7 bases. The trim removed 4 bases at V and 1 base at J, leaving 16 bases unmatched. The germline V gene encodes CDR1 KGHSH and CDR2 LQKENI. The CDR3 extends over 20 amino acids. The CDR3 region has the DNA TGTGCCAGCTCACGTGATCCCGGGACAGCGACTGCATCTGGGGCCAACGTCCTGACTTTC. This sequence encodes CASSRDPGTATASGANVLTF. The full variable domain, with the rest looked up from reference TRBV18 and TRBJ2-6, is NAGVMQNPRHLVRRRGQEARLRCSPMKGHSHVYWYRQLPEEGLKFMVYLQKENIIDESGMPKERFSAEFPKEGPSILRIQQVVRGDSAAYFCASSRDPGTATASGANVLTFGAGSRLTVL.